The sequence of this TCR beta chain was determined in a study of graft-versus-host responses after intestinal transplantation. Study in general: Following induction with anti-thymocyte globulin, all recipients were given tacrolimus and steroids for approximately three years. Study outcomes and limitations: Across patients carrying graft-donor T cell macrochimerism, allografts held high graft-versus-host to host-versus-graft clonal ratios. HvG clone declines early post-transplant were associated with peak circulating GvH levels. Recipient-marrow GvH clones were detected, some having first appeared in ileum or blood.

CDR1 is SGHAT, CDR2 FQDESV, per germline (reference sequence). Trimming at V came to 5 bases and at J to 5 bases, leaving 7 bases not matched to a gene. The CDR3 sequence is 15 residues long. Produced via immunoSEQ multiplex PCR; TCRdb's table is partial and in-frame only. The data hold about 130,000 clones, with around 90% observed a single time. About this clone: Its antigen is undetermined.

This receptor was identified in a human donor who received an intestinal transplant. The genes are TRBV11-1 and TRBJ1-5; 9 nucleotides line up with TRBD1. The material was unstimulated CD4+ T cells sorted from spleen or lymph node cells, obtained before intestinal transplant. The CDR3 loop is CASSGGTGIDQPQHF. CDR3 sequence (DNA): TGTGCCAGCAGCGGAGGGACAGGGATCGATCAGCCCCAGCATTTT.